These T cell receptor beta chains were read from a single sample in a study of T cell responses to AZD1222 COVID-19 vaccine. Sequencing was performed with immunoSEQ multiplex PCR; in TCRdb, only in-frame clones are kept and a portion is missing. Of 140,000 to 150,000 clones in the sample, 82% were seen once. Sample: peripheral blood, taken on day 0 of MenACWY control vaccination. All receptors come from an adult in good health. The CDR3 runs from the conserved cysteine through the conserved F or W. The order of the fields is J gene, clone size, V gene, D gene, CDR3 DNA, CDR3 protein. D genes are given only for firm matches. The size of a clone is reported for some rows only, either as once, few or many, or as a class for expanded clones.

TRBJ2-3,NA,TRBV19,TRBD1,TGTGCCAGTAGCCGACAGGGCCTCACAGATACGCAGTATTTT,CASSRQGLTDTQYF
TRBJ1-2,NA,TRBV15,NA,TGTGCCACCAGCAGAGATAGTACAGGCTCCAGCTACACCTTC,CATSRDSTGSSYTF
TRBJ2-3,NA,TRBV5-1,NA,TGCGCCAGCAGTGTGGGGGCCGGGGATACGCAGTATTTT,CASSVGAGDTQYF
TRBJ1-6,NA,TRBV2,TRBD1,TGTGCCAGCGGCGACAGGGTCAGTAATTCACCCCTCCACTTT,CASGDRVSNSPLHF
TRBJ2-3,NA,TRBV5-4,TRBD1,TGTGCCAGCAGCTCGCGACAGGGGGCTGGAGATACGCAGTATTTT,CASSSRQGAGDTQYF
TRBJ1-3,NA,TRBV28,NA,TGTGCCAGCGTTCTAACAGGCCGCTCTGGAAACACCATATATTTT,CASVLTGRSGNTIYF
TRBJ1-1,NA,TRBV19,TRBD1,TGTGCCAGTGGTCTGACAGGGATCATGAACACTGAAGCTTTCTTT,CASGLTGIMNTEAFF
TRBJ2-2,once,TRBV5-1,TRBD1,TGCGCCAGCAGCGCCACGGGACAGGGTCCATCCGGGGAGCTGTTTTTT,CASSATGQGPSGELFF
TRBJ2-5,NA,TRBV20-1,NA,TGCAGTGCTAGGAGAGAGACCCAGTACTTC,CSARRETQYF
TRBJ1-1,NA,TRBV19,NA,TGTGCCAGTAGTAACATCGGGGGGAACACTGAAGCTTTCTTT,CASSNIGGNTEAFF
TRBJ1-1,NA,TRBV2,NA,TGTGCCAGCAGGAATAAGATGGGGAACACTGAAGCTTTCTTT,CASRNKMGNTEAFF
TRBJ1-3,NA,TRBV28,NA,TGTGCCAGCAGTTCACCAACTGGAAACACCATATATTTT,CASSSPTGNTIYF
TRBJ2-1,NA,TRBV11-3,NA,TGTGCCAGCAGCTTGGGGGCCGGCATTTACAATGAGCAGTTCTTC,CASSLGAGIYNEQFF
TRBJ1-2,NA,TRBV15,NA,TGTGCCACCAGCACCGAGCTCCAATCGGGCTACACCTTC,CATSTELQSGYTF
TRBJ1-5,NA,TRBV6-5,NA,TGTGCCAGCAGTTACGGGTGGGCTGAGCCCCAGCATTTT,CASSYGWAEPQHF
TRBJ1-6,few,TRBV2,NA,TGTGCCAGCAGTCTCGAATTTGACTCACCCCTCCACTTT,CASSLEFDSPLHF
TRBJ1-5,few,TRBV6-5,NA,TGTGCCAGCAAACCAGGGCTTAGCAATCAGCCCCAGCATTTT,CASKPGLSNQPQHF
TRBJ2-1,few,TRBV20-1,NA,TGCAGTGCTAGTACGGGAAGCTCCTACAATGAGCAGTTCTTC,CSASTGSSYNEQFF
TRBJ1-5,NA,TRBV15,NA,TGTGCCACCAGCAGAGGCAGGGCTGGTCAGCCCCAGCATTTT,CATSRGRAGQPQHF
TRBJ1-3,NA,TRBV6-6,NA,TGTGCCAGCAGCCTCACGACGGCTCCTGGGGGAAACACCATATATTTT,CASSLTTAPGGNTIYF
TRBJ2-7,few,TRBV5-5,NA,TGTGCCAGCAGCTTGGGGGGGACCCAGTGGGAGTACTTC,CASSLGGTQWEYF
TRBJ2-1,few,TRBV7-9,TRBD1,TGTGCCAGCAGCCCTCGGACAGGGTCGAACAATGAGCAGTTCTTC,CASSPRTGSNNEQFF
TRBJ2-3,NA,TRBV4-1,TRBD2,TGCGCCAGCAGCCAAGATAGCAGACTAGCGGGGCCGACAGATACGCAGTATTTT,CASSQDSRLAGPTDTQYF